This T cell receptor beta chain comes out of a study of brain T cells in children with intractable seizures. By share, this clone ranks as medium-sized. Libraries were prepared by immunoSEQ multiplex PCR; TCRdb keeps only in-frame clonotypes and omits some of them. The sample yields around 340,000 clones, approximately 93% seen once. Time point: blood from clinic visit 5 months post-surgery; TSC patient then seizure free. Pre-surgery treatment included at least one anti-epileptic drug. Trimming left V 2 bases short and J 5 bases short, with 10 bases between. The CDR3 covers 13 residues. The V gene's germline CDR1 is SEHNR and CDR2 FQNEAQ (reference sequence).

Sequences were derived from peripheral blood, sampled about 5 months after surgery. The chain employs TRBV7-9 and TRBJ2-7; D is ambiguous. The TCR comes from a boy in the first two years of life with tuberous sclerosis and intractable seizures. The CDR3 DNA reads TGTGCCAGCAGCTTACAGACGGTCCACGAGCAGTACTTC. Translation gives CASSLQTVHEQYF.